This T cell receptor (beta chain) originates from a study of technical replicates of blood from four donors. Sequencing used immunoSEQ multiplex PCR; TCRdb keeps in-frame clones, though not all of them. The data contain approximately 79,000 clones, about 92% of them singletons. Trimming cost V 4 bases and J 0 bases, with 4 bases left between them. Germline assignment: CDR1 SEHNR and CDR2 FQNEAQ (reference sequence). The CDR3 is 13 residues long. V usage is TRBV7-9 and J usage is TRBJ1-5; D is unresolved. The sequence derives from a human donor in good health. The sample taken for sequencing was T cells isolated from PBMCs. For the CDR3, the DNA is TGTGCCAGCAGCTACACTAGCAATCAGCCCCAGCATTTT. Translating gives CASSYTSNQPQHF.